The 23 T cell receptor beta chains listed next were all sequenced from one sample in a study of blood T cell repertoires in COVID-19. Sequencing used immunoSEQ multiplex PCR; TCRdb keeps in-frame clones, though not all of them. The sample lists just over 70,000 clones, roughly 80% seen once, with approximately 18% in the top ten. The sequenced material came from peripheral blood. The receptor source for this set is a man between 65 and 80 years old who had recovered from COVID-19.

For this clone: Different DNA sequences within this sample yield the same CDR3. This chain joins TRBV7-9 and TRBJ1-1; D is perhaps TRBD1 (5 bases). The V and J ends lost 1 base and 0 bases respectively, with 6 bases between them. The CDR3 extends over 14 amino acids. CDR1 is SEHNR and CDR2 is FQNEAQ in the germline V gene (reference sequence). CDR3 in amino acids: CASSLGQMNTEAFF. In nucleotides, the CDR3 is TGTGCCAGCAGCTTAGGACAGATGAACACTGAAGCTTTCTTT. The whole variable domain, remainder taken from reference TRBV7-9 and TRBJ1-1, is DTGVSQNPRHKITKRGQNVTFRCDPISEHNRLYWYRQTLGQGPEFLTYFQNEAQLEKSRLLSDRFSAERPKGSFSTLEIQRTEQGDSAMYLCASSLGQMNTEAFFGQGTRLTVV.

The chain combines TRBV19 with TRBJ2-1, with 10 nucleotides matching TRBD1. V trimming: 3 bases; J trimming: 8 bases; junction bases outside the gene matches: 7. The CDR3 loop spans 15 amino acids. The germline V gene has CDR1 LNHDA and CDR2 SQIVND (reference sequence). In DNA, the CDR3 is TGTGCCAGTAGTATGTGGGACAGGGGATCCGATGAGCAGTTCTTC. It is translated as CASSMWDRGSDEQFF.

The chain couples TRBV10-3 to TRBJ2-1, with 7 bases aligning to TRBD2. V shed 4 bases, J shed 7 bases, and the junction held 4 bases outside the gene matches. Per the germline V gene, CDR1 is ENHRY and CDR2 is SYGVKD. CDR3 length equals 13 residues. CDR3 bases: TGTGCCATCAGTGCAACCGGGAGGAATGAGCAGTTCTTC. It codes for CAISATGRNEQFF.

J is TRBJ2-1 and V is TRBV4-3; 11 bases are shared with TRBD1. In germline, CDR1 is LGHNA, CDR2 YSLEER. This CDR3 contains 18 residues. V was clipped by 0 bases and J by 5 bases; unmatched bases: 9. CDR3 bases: TGCGCCAGCAGCCAAGATAGTATAGGACAGGGGGCGGACAATGAGCAGTTCTTC. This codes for CASSQDSIGQGADNEQFF.

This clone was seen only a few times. CDR3 DNA sequence: TGTGCCAGCAGTTACGGACAGGGGAACACAGATACGCAGTATTTT. Translated, it gives CASSYGQGNTDTQYF. This sequence joins TRBV7-2 and TRBJ2-3, with 9 positions matching TRBD1. V lost 6 bases and J lost 2; bases outside the gene matches: 6. Per the germline V gene, CDR1 is SGHTA and CDR2 is FQGNSA. This CDR3 is built from 15 residues.

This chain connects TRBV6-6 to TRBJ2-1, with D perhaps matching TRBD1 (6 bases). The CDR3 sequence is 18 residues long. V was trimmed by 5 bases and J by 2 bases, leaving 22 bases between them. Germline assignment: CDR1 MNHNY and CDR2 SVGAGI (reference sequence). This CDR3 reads CASSRPRNPGQTYNEQFF. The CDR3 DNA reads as TGTGCCAGCAGTCGACCCCGAAACCCGGGACAAACCTACAATGAGCAGTTCTTC.

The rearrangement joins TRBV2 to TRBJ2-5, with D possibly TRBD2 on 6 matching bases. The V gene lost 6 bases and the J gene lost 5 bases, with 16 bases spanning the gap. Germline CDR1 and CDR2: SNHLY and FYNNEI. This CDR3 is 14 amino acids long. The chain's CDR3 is CASSRSTSFETQYF. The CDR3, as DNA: TGTGCCAGCAGCCGCTCGACTAGTTTCGAGACCCAGTACTTC. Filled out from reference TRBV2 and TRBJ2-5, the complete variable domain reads EPEVTQTPSHQVTQMGQEVILRCVPISNHLYFYWYRQILGQKVEFLVSFYNNEISEKSEIFDDQFSVERPDGSNFTLKIRSTKLEDSAMYFCASSRSTSFETQYFGPGTRLLVL.

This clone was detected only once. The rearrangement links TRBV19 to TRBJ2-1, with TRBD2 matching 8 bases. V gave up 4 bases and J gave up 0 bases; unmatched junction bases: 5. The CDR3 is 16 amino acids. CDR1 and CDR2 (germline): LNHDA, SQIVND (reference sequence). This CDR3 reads CASSRGLVNSYNEQFF. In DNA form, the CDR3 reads TGTGCCAGTAGTAGGGGACTAGTCAACTCCTACAATGAGCAGTTCTTC.

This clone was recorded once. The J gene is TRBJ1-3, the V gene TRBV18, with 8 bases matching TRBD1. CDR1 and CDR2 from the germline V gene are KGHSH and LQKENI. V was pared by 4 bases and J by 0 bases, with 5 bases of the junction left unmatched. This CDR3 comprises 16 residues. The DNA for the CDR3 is TGTGCCAGCTCACACGGGACAGGCCACTCTGGAAACACCATATATTTT. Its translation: CASSHGTGHSGNTIYF.

The CDR3 DNA is TGCAGTGCTAGTGCCCCGAACAAAGAGACCCAGTACTTC. Translation gives CSASAPNKETQYF. The chain is built from TRBV20-1 and TRBJ2-5; D is undetermined. There are 13 residues in the CDR3. Germline V lookup: CDR1 DFQATT, CDR2 SNEGSKA (reference sequence). Trimming left V 3 bases short and J 3 bases short, with 11 bases between.

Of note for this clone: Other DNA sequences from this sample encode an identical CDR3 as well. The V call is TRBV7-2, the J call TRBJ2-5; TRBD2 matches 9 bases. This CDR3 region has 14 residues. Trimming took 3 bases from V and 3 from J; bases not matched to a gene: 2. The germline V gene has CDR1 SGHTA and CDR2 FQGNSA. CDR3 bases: TGTGCCAGCAGCTTTAGCGGGGGCAAAGAGACCCAGTACTTC. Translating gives CASSFSGGKETQYF.

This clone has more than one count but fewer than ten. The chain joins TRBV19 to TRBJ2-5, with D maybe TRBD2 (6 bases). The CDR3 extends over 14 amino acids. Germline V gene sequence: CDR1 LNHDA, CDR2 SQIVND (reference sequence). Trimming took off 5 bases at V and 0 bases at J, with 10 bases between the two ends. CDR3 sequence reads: CASSLTGDQETQYF. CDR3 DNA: TGTGCCAGTAGTTTGACGGGGGACCAAGAGACCCAGTACTTC.

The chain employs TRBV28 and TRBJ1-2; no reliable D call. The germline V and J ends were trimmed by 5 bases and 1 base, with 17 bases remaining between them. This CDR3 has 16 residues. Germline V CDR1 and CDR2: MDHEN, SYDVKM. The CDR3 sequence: CASSLTTMSDNYGYTF. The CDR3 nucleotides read TGTGCCAGCAGTCTTACGACTATGTCCGATAACTATGGCTACACCTTC.

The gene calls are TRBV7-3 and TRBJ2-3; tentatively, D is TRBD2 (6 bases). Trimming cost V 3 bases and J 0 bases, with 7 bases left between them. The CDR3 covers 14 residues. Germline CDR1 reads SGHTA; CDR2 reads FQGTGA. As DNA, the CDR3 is TGTGCCAGCAGCTTTGGAGGGAGCACAGATACGCAGTATTTT. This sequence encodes CASSFGGSTDTQYF.

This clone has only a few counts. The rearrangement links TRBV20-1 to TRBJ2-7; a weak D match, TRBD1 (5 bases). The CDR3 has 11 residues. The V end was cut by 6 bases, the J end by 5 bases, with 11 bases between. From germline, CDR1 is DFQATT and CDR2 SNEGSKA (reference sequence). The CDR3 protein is CSARSGHEQYF. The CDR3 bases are TGCAGTGCGAGGTCAGGGCACGAGCAGTACTTC.

The CDR3 coding sequence is TGTGCCAGCAGTCCAGTGGGAGGGCGCCAGCCCCAGCATTTT. The encoded protein is CASSPVGGRQPQHF. The chain couples TRBV28 to TRBJ1-5; D not resolved. The CDR3 has 14 residues. Germline loops: CDR1 MDHEN, CDR2 SYDVKM. V lost 5 bases and J 7 bases, leaving 15 bases between the germline ends.

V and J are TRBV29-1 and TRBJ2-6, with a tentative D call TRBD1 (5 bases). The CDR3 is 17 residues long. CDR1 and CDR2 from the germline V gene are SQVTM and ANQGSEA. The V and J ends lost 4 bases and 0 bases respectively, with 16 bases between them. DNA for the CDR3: TGCAGCGTTGTAGCAGGGATATTGTACTCTGGGGCCAACGTCCTGACTTTC. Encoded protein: CSVVAGILYSGANVLTF.

The CDR3 DNA sequence: TGTGCCAGCAGCGTTGGGACTAGCGGGAGCCCTGAGACCCAGTACTTC. Translating gives CASSVGTSGSPETQYF. The chain combines TRBV9 with TRBJ2-5, with TRBD2 identical over 14 bases. CDR1 is SGDLS and CDR2 is YYNGEE in the germline V gene. The V and J ends lost 2 bases and 5 bases, in that order; junction bases with no gene match: 5. CDR3 length: 16 residues.

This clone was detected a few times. This chain's CDR3 is CASSLGQFLSTGELFF. The CDR3 DNA sequence: TGTGCCAGCAGTCTAGGACAGTTTTTGTCCACCGGGGAGCTGTTTTTT. The chain joins TRBV6-2 or TRBV6-3 to TRBJ2-2; D perhaps matches TRBD1 (6 bases). Germline assignment: CDR1 MNHEY and CDR2 SVGEGT. The V end was cut by 5 bases, the J end by 4 bases, with 17 bases between. This CDR3 is 16 amino acids long.

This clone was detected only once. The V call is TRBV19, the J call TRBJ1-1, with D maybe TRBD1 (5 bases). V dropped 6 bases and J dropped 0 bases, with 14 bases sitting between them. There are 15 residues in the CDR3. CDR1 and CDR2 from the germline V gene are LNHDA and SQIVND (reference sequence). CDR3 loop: CASSRDFIMNTEAFF. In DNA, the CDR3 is TGTGCCAGTAGCCGGGACTTCATCATGAACACTGAAGCTTTCTTT.

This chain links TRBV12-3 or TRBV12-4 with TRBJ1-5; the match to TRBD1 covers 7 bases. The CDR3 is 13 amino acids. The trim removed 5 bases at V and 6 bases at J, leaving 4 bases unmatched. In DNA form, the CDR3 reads TGTGCCAGCAGTACAGGGGTAATTCAGCCCCAGCATTTT. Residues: CASSTGVIQPQHF.

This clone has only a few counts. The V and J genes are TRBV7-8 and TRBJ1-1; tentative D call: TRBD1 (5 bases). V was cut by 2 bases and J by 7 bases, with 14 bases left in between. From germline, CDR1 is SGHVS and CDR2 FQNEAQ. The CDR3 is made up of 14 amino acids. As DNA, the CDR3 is TGTGCCAGCAGCTTATTTCAGGGTGAAGGTGAAGCTTTCTTT. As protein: CASSLFQGEGEAFF.

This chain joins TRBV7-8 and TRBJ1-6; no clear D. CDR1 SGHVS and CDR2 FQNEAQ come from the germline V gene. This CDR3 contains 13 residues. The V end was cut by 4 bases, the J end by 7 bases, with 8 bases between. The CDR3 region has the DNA TGTGCCAGCAGCTCCGGGGTAAATTCACCCCTCCACTTT. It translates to CASSSGVNSPLHF.